The 5 T cell receptor beta chains given below trace back to one sample, sequenced in a study of blood T cell repertoires in COVID-19. TCRdb's table, derived via immunoSEQ multiplex PCR, lists solely in-frame clones and lacks some. Among 140,000 or so clones listed, approximately 86% were seen once. Sequencing input: peripheral blood. The receptor source for this set is a man aged 65 to 85 with acute or convalescent COVID-19.

The genes are TRBV5-5 and TRBJ1-5; possible D gene TRBD1, 6 bases. V shed 0 bases and J shed 6 bases, with 10 bases lying between them. Germline V gives CDR1 SGHKS, CDR2 YYEKEE (reference sequence). The CDR3 consists of 14 residues. CDR3 in amino acids: CASSLAGGRQPQHF. CDR3 nucleotides: TGTGCCAGCAGCTTGGCGGGGGGCCGTCAGCCCCAGCATTTT.

This clone showed up just once. V is TRBV19 and J is TRBJ1-5; no definite D call. Trimming shortened V by 2 bases and J by 0 bases, and 11 bases separated the two germline ends. The CDR3 contains 16 residues. CDR1 LNHDA and CDR2 SQIVND come from the germline V gene (reference sequence). This CDR3 is CASSIRERGSNQPQHF. CDR3 coding DNA: TGTGCCAGTAGTATAAGAGAACGGGGTAGCAATCAGCCCCAGCATTTT.

The V gene is TRBV11-2, the J gene TRBJ2-7; the D is unclear. From germline, CDR1 is SGHAT and CDR2 FQNNGV. CDR3 length: 12 residues. Between the trimmed V and J ends, which lost 5 bases and 2 bases, there was a span of 7 bases. The CDR3 sequence: CASSTRPYEQYF. The CDR3 DNA reads as TGTGCCAGCAGCACTCGTCCCTACGAGCAGTACTTC.

The rearrangement links TRBV5-1 to TRBJ2-1; 12 positions match TRBD2. The CDR3 extends over 15 amino acids. Germline-derived CDR1 and CDR2 are SGHRS and YFSETQ. Germline trimming cut 4 bases from V and 6 bases from J; bases unmatched to any gene: 5. This CDR3 reads CASSTGLAGPNEQFF. The CDR3 DNA sequence: TGCGCCAGCAGCACCGGACTAGCGGGGCCCAATGAGCAGTTCTTC. Together with reference TRBV5-1 and TRBJ2-1, the CDR3 gives the full variable domain: KAGVTQTPRYLIKTRGQQVTLSCSPISGHRSVSWYQQTPGQGLQFLFEYFSETQRNKGNFPGRFSGRQFSNSRSEMNVSTLELGDSALYLCASSTGLAGPNEQFFGPGTRLTVL.

As to this clone: Additional DNA sequences in this sample encode the identical CDR3. This rearrangement joins TRBV5-4 to TRBJ2-5, with a weak D call TRBD1 (6 bases). Trimming left V 0 bases short and J 1 base short, with 7 bases between. The CDR3 spans 14 residues. CDR1 is SGHNT, CDR2 YYREEE, per germline (reference sequence). DNA for the CDR3: TGTGCCAGCAGCTTGGCAGGGGTCCAAGAGACCCAGTACTTC. Protein product: CASSLAGVQETQYF.